Below are 28 T cell receptor beta chains sequenced from a single sample in a study of T cells after yellow fever vaccination. TCRdb called the 5' RACE reads again in MiXCR, with one record for every CDR3 protein. This sample yields about 5,800 distinct CDR3 sequences, of which 5.5% to 8% are seen a single time; roughly 57% belongs to the top ten. The specimen comprised PBMCs, either bulk or a sorted T-cell subset (CD4+, CD8+, memory, or dextramer-sorted; not recorded which), sampled less than 16 days after the first yellow fever vaccination. The receptors derive from a man aged 18 to 29 who received the YFV17D yellow fever vaccine.

There are many counts of this clonotype. The chain uses TRBV28 and TRBJ1-5; D is unclear. Trimming took off 5 bases at V and 4 bases at J, with 18 bases between the two ends. The CDR3 totals 16 residues. Germline-derived CDR1 and CDR2 are MDHEN and SYDVKM. In nucleotides, the CDR3 is TGTGCCAGCAGTAGAAGGCAGCCCCTTTCTAATCAGCCCCAGCATTTT. Its protein product is CASSRRQPLSNQPQHF.

This clonotype appeared many times. The chain links TRBV12-3 or TRBV12-4 to TRBJ1-2, with 8 positions matching TRBD1. This CDR3 contains 14 residues. Trimming cost V 7 bases and J 6 bases; bases outside gene matches: 10. The CDR3 sequence: CASTSGQGVDGYTF. The CDR3 region has the DNA TGTGCCAGCACCTCCGGACAGGGTGTAGATGGCTACACCTTC.

This clonotype was recorded many times. The V gene is TRBV5-5, the J gene TRBJ1-5; 9 nucleotides agree with TRBD1. V lost 2 bases, J lost 5 bases, and 5 bases stayed unmatched. This CDR3 comprises 15 residues. CDR1 and CDR2 (germline): SGHKS, YYEKEE (reference sequence). In nucleotides, the CDR3 is TGTGCCAGCAGCTTCCGGGACAGGGCATATCAGCCCCAGCATTTT. It yields the protein CASSFRDRAYQPQHF.

There are many counts of this clonotype. This chain links TRBV4-1 with TRBJ2-5; D is uncertain. CDR1 is MGHRA and CDR2 is YSYEKL in the germline V gene. The CDR3 runs 12 residues. V was trimmed by 5 bases and J by 12 bases, leaving 16 bases between them. The CDR3 region has the DNA TGCGCCAGCAGCGAGGCTCCGGCCCTGAAGTACTTC. It specifies CASSEAPALKYF.

This clonotype is labeled as large. The CDR3 protein is CASSQGQGVLNQPQHF. The CDR3 DNA reads TGTGCCAGCAGTCAGGGACAGGGGGTCCTCAATCAGCCCCAGCATTTT. J is TRBJ1-5 and V is TRBV12-3 or TRBV12-4, with 11 nucleotides matching TRBD1. This CDR3 spans 16 amino acids. Trimming cost V 5 bases and J 3 bases; bases outside gene matches: 6.

This clonotype was recorded at least ten times. V usage is TRBV15 and J usage is TRBJ2-2; no clear D gene. The CDR3 runs 17 residues. Trimming pared 5 bases from V and 0 bases from J, leaving 16 bases between. The germline V gene has CDR1 LNHNV and CDR2 YYDKDF (reference sequence). CDR3 region: CATSLRRWQPNTGELFF. In DNA form, the CDR3 reads TGTGCCACCAGCTTACGCCGCTGGCAACCGAACACCGGGGAGCTGTTTTTT.

This clonotype was detected many times. The V call is TRBV14, the J call TRBJ2-5; 7 bases map to TRBD2. The CDR3 has 14 amino acids. The trim removed 4 bases at V and 2 bases at J, leaving 4 bases unmatched. Looked up from germline, CDR1 is SGHDN and CDR2 is FVKESK. In nucleotides, the CDR3 is TGTGCCAGCAGCCGACTAGCACTACAAGAGACCCAGTACTTC. Translation gives CASSRLALQETQYF.

There are many counts of this clonotype. The gene calls are TRBV4-1 and TRBJ1-6, with a tentative D call TRBD1 (5 bases). Germline-derived CDR1 and CDR2 are MGHRA and YSYEKL. V gave up 1 base and J gave up 6 bases, with 13 bases separating them. The CDR3 is 16 amino acids. This chain's CDR3 is CASSQVGVGRNSPLHF. CDR3 bases: TGCGCCAGCAGCCAAGTGGGGGTCGGCCGTAATTCACCCCTCCACTTT.

This clonotype was counted at least ten times. The J gene is TRBJ1-1, the V gene TRBV12-3 or TRBV12-4; D is undetermined. The V and J ends lost 3 bases and 5 bases respectively, with 7 bases between them. The CDR3 contains 12 residues. The chain's CDR3 is CASSFVLTEAFF. The CDR3 region has the DNA TGTGCCAGCAGTTTCGTTTTAACTGAAGCTTTCTTT.

This clonotype showed up many times. This chain links TRBV5-6 with TRBJ1-2; 11 bases match TRBD1. The CDR3 is 14 amino acids. CDR1 SGHDT and CDR2 YYEEEE come from the germline V gene. V was clipped by 2 bases and J by 7 bases; unmatched bases: 4. CDR3 in DNA: TGTGCCAGCAGCTTCCCCGGGACAGGGGGTGGCTACACCTTC. Translating it yields CASSFPGTGGGYTF.

There are many counts of this clonotype. The J gene is TRBJ1-5, the V gene TRBV19, with unresolved D. Germline assignment: CDR1 LNHDA and CDR2 SQIVND (reference sequence). This CDR3 is built from 12 residues. Trimming left V 6 bases short and J 4 bases short, with 7 bases between. CDR3 DNA: TGTGCCAGTAGCCAGAATAATCAGCCCCAGCATTTT. Translating gives CASSQNNQPQHF. The variable domain in full, completed from reference TRBV19 and TRBJ1-5, reads DGGITQSPKYLFRKEGQNVTLSCEQNLNHDAMYWYRQDPGQGLRLIYYSQIVNDFQKGDIAEGYSVSREKKESFPLTVTSAQKNPTAFYLCASSQNNQPQHFGDGTRLSIL.

This clonotype was counted at least ten times. The genes are TRBV6-5 and TRBJ2-7, with TRBD1 as a possible D gene (6 bases). From germline, CDR1 is MNHEY and CDR2 SVGAGI. Trimming cost V 0 bases and J 0 bases, with 9 bases left between them. CDR3 size: 15 residues. CDR3 sequence: CASSYSTGHSYEQYF. In DNA form, the CDR3 reads TGTGCCAGCAGTTACTCAACGGGACACTCCTACGAGCAGTACTTC.

Details on this clonotype: A much bigger clone sits one base away, suggesting this may be a read error. The V call is TRBV5-1, the J call TRBJ2-1; 7 bases fit TRBD2. This CDR3 contains 14 residues. V trimming: 5 bases; J trimming: 7 bases; junction bases outside the gene matches: 9. The V gene's germline CDR1 is SGHRS and CDR2 YFSETQ. This chain's CDR3 is CASRKWEGCNEQFF. CDR3 coding DNA: TGCGCCAGCAGAAAATGGGAGGGATGTAATGAGCAGTTCTTC.

This clonotype was observed many times. The V and J genes are TRBV12-5 and TRBJ1-5; D uncertain. The germline V and J ends were trimmed by 5 bases and 9 bases, with 8 bases remaining between them. From germline, CDR1 is LGHNT and CDR2 FRNRAP. There are 11 residues in the CDR3. The CDR3, as DNA: TGTGCTAGTGGTGGACCACTGCCCCAGCATTTT. Its translation is CASGGPLPQHF.

Ten or more counts support this clonotype. The CDR3 DNA is TGCAGTGCTAGAGTGGCCCATTCAGGCACAGATACGCAGTATTTT. Protein: CSARVAHSGTDTQYF. This sequence joins TRBV20-1 and TRBJ2-3; D is unclear. Trimming removed 1 base from V and 1 base from J, with 12 bases in between. This CDR3 has 15 residues. Germline values: CDR1 DFQATT, CDR2 SNEGSKA (reference sequence).

This clonotype was counted at least ten times. The rearrangement links TRBV6-1 to TRBJ2-7; TRBD1 matches 8 bases. Trimming took 2 bases from V and 4 from J; bases not matched to a gene: 4. Germline CDR1 and CDR2: MNHNS and SASEGT. The CDR3 runs 14 residues. This chain's CDR3 is CASSEPTGVYEQYF. For the CDR3, the DNA is TGTGCCAGCAGTGAACCGACAGGGGTTTACGAGCAGTACTTC.

This clonotype appeared many times. This chain connects TRBV15 to TRBJ2-3; D uncertain. CDR3 length: 13 amino acids. V was cut by 4 bases and J by 3 bases, with 8 bases left in between. Germline CDR1 LNHNV, CDR2 YYDKDF (reference sequence). This CDR3 reads CATSIRVTDTQYF. CDR3 nucleotides: TGTGCCACCAGCATTAGGGTTACAGATACGCAGTATTTT.

Many counts were recorded for this clonotype. The gene calls are TRBV4-1 and TRBJ2-5; maybe TRBD2 (5 bases). The CDR3 length is 17 residues. The germline gives CDR1 MGHRA, CDR2 YSYEKL. Between the trimmed V and J ends, which lost 3 bases and 5 bases, there was a span of 22 bases. The CDR3 DNA sequence: TGCGCCAGCAGCCACACCATACCCCGACGACGAGGGGAGACCCAGTACTTC. As protein: CASSHTIPRRRGETQYF.

This clonotype was recorded at least ten times. The chain links TRBV29-1 to TRBJ2-1, with TRBD2 identical over 14 bases. The junction had 3 bases not matched to a gene; V was cut back by 4 bases and J by 7 bases. In germline, CDR1 is SQVTM, CDR2 ANQGSEA. The CDR3 spans 14 residues. The CDR3 is CSVGLAGGPNEQFF. CDR3 nucleotide sequence: TGCAGCGTTGGACTAGCGGGGGGGCCGAATGAGCAGTTCTTC.

This clonotype was detected ten times or more. The V and J genes are TRBV6-5 and TRBJ1-1; D uncertain. Germline V CDR1 and CDR2: MNHEY, SVGAGI. Deletions cut 0 bases from V and 5 bases from J, with 22 bases between. This CDR3 comprises 18 residues. Written as DNA, the CDR3 is TGTGCCAGCAGTTACTCGATCCCCCTGCGGGAGTCGGGAACTGAAGCTTTCTTT. This sequence encodes CASSYSIPLRESGTEAFF.

In this sample, this clonotype turned up many times. The chain carries TRBV6-2 or TRBV6-3 and TRBJ2-1, with no clear D. V gave up 0 bases and J gave up 8 bases, with 11 bases separating them. The CDR3 totals 14 residues. CDR1 and CDR2 from the germline V gene are MNHEY and SVGEGT. The CDR3 region has the DNA TGTGCCAGCAGTTACTCGCCCCTAGTCGATGAGCAGTTCTTC. Translation gives CASSYSPLVDEQFF.

Regarding this clonotype: A read error may produce the germline difference seen at one junction end. This chain connects TRBV6-5 to TRBJ1-2, with a weak D call TRBD1 (5 bases). The CDR3 contains 17 residues. Germline CDR1 reads MNHEY; CDR2 reads SVGAGI. The CDR3 sequence is CASSSHRDLRREYGYTF. The CDR3, as DNA: TGTGCTAGCAGTTCCCACCGGGACCTCAGAAGGGAGTATGGCTACACCTTC.

Many counts were recorded for this clonotype. The chain combines TRBV7-2 with TRBJ1-2; TRBD1 might be the D (5 bases). Deletions cut 5 bases from V and 7 bases from J, with 20 bases between. The CDR3 covers 15 residues. Germline values: CDR1 SGHTA, CDR2 FQGNSA. The CDR3 coding sequence is TGTGCCAGCAGCCCTTTCCAGGGCCCCGGAGGTGGCTACACCTTC. It codes for CASSPFQGPGGGYTF.

This clonotype has ten or more counts. The chain uses TRBV7-2 and TRBJ2-2; 7 bases line up with TRBD2. V was pared by 5 bases and J by 5 bases, with 14 bases of the junction left unmatched. The CDR3 runs 17 residues. Germline CDR1 is SGHTA and CDR2 is FQGNSA. In DNA, the CDR3 is TGTGCCAGCAGCCCTTTACCGGGAGGAGGGTCGACCGGGGAGCTGTTTTTT. Translated, it gives CASSPLPGGGSTGELFF. Full variable domain (outside the CDR3, taken from reference TRBV7-2 and TRBJ2-2): GAGVSQSPSNKVTEKGKDVELRCDPISGHTALYWYRQSLGQGLEFLIYFQGNSAPDKSGLPSDRFSAERTGGSVSTLTIQRTQQEDSAVYLCASSPLPGGGSTGELFFGEGSRLTVL.

This clonotype was counted many times. This chain uses TRBV12-3 or TRBV12-4 with TRBJ2-7; TRBD1 aligns across 10 bases. Unmatched junction bases numbered 12, after V lost 6 bases and J lost 4 bases. The CDR3 contains 16 residues. CDR3 protein: CASSPSGTGDIYEQYF. The CDR3 DNA follows: TGTGCCAGCAGCCCCTCCGGGACAGGGGATATATACGAGCAGTACTTC.

This clonotype showed up many times. The chain couples TRBV7-6 to TRBJ2-3, with TRBD2 identical over 8 bases. The CDR3 is 16 amino acids. J lost 6 bases, V lost 1 base, and 9 bases had no gene match. Germline loops: CDR1 SGHVS, CDR2 FNYEAQ. The CDR3 loop is CASSLVQSGGADTQYF. The CDR3 bases are TGTGCCAGCAGCTTAGTACAATCGGGGGGGGCCGATACGCAGTATTTT.

Many counts were recorded for this clonotype. The V call is TRBV29-1, the J call TRBJ1-1; no clear D gene. The CDR3 length is 13 residues. Germline V CDR1 and CDR2: SQVTM, ANQGSEA. Trimming left V 5 bases short and J 1 base short, with 11 bases between. CDR3 region: CSVQGRENTEAFF. CDR3 bases: TGCAGCGTTCAAGGACGGGAGAACACTGAAGCTTTCTTT.

In this sample, this clonotype turned up many times. V gene TRBV29-1 combines with J gene TRBJ2-7; 7 nucleotides align to TRBD1. The V gene end was trimmed by 4 bases and the J gene end by 4 bases; junction bases not matched to a gene: 4. The CDR3 loop spans 12 amino acids. The V gene's germline CDR1 is SQVTM and CDR2 ANQGSEA. The CDR3 region has the DNA TGCAGCGTTGGGGACAGCGGATACGAGCAGTACTTC. Its translation: CSVGDSGYEQYF.